This TCR beta chain was retrieved from a study of cytomegalovirus exposure and HLA in healthy donors. In the study overall: Earlier sequencing of around 190 million T cells yielded 95 million to 120 million unique TCR beta sequences. Researchers found that about 84% of just under 400 genotyped donors fell within the Caucasian-associated ancestry cluster.

General study findings and limits: An Asian-associated ancestry cluster reportedly showed fewer N-insertions than the approximately 690-donor mean in a later analysis. One variant, a missense change in DCLRE1C, was linked in a later analysis to TCR beta V- and J-gene trimming.

With 60 Vbeta and 13 Jbeta primers, the PCR was carried out. This table comes from immunoSEQ multiplex PCR, and its TCRdb copy is limited to in-frame clones, with some not included. The data show 150,000 to 200,000 clones, around 80% seen once. Comment on this clone: Its specificity is unknown.

Germline CDR1 and CDR2: MNHNY and SVGAGI (reference sequence). CDR3 length: 13 residues. V lost 2 bases and J lost 8, with 9 bases in between. Sequencing was carried out using PBMCs. The rearrangement uses TRBV6-6 and TRBJ1-4; D gene unclear. The origin of this receptor is a male donor in good health and CMV-seronegative. This chain's CDR3 is CASSYRPGEKLFF. The CDR3 nucleotides are TGTGCCAGCAGTTACCGCCCCGGGGAAAAACTGTTTTTT.